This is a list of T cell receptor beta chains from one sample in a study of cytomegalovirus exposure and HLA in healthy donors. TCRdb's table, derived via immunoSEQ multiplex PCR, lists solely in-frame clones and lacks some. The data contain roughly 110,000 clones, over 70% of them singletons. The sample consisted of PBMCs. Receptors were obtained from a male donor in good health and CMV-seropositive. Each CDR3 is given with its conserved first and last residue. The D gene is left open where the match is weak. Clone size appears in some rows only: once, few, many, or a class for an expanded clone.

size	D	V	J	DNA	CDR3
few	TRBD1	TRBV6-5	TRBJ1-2	TGTGCCAGCAGTTCCGCCGGACAGGCGACGAACTATGGCTACACCTTC	CASSSAGQATNYGYTF
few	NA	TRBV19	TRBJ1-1	TGTGCCAGTAGTATTAATCGGGAAGACGCTTTCTTT	CASSINREDAFF
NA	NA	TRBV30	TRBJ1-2	TGTGCCTGGAGTGTAGAGGGACACCAATACTATGGCTACACCTTC	CAWSVEGHQYYGYTF
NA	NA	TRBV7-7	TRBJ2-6	TGTGCCAGCAGCCCAGTCGCCAGGGGTCATGTCGCTGGGGCCAACGTCCTGACTTTC	CASSPVARGHVAGANVLTF
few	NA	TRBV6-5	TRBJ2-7	TGTGCCAGCAGCTCCGACAATTACGAGCAGTACTTC	CASSSDNYEQYF
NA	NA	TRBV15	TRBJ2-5	TGTGCCACCTCCCGAAATAAATTAGAAGAGACCCAGTACTTC	CATSRNKLEETQYF
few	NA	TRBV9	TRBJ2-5	TGTGCCAGCAGCCCTCACGGCGGCAGGGTAGGAGAGACCCAGTACTTC	CASSPHGGRVGETQYF
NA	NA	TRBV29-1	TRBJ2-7	TGCAGCGTTGAGGACAGCTCCTACGAGCAGTACTTC	CSVEDSSYEQYF
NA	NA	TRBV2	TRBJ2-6	TGTGCCAGCAGGCTGGGGGGATCTGGGGCCAACGTCCTGACTTTC	CASRLGGSGANVLTF
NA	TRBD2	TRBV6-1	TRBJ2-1	TGTGCCAGCAGTGAAGCGGCTAGCGGGGGGGCCTTAAGGCCCTACAATGAGCAGTTCTTC	CASSEAASGGALRPYNEQFF
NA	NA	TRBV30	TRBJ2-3	TGTGCCTGGAGCCGTCGGGGGACGCAGTATTTT	CAWSRRGTQYF
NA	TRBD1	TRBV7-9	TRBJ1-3	TGTGCCAGCAGCTTATCCGGGACAGGGGGTGGAAACACCATATATTTT	CASSLSGTGGGNTIYF
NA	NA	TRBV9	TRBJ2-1	TGTGCCAGCAGCAGAGGGCTAGATGAGCAGTTCTTC	CASSRGLDEQFF
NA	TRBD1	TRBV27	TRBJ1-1	TGTGCCAGCAGAATTGGACAGGTGAACACTGAAGCTTTCTTT	CASRIGQVNTEAFF
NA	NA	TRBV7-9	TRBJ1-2	TGTGCCAGCAGCCCCGCCGCGGGGGCCGACTATGGCTACACCTTC	CASSPAAGADYGYTF
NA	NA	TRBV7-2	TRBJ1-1	TGTGCCAGCAGCTCCCAGGGATACACTGAAGCTTTCTTT	CASSSQGYTEAFF